This T cell receptor beta chain is drawn from a study of identifying expanded T cells in peripheral blood. General observations from the study: Clone count variance between roughly 2-week samples rose with total template count. Differentially abundant clones: about 1.2 between replicates, roughly 16 at around 14 days, less than 20 at four.

During the collection period, no donor immune events like infections were recorded. CDR1 and CDR2 (germline): SGHTA, FQGNSA. The CDR3 contains 15 residues. Germline trimming cut 1 base from V and 9 bases from J; bases unmatched to any gene: 12. TCRdb keeps only in-frame clones here, not all; method: immunoSEQ multiplex PCR. The sample holds tens of thousands of clones, 85% seen once. This clone was seen only a few times. The antigen is undetermined. The chain links TRBV7-2 to TRBJ2-7; 7 bases are a match to TRBD1. The sample was blood. This clonotype was obtained from a person between 18 and 69 years old in good health. The CDR3 DNA follows: TGTGCCAGCAGCTTAGATAGGGACAGCCTAAGCGGGCAGTACTTC. Amino acid sequence: CASSLDRDSLSGQYF.